Each of the 21 T cell receptor beta chains below was sequenced from the same sample in a study of T cell responses to AZD1222 COVID-19 vaccine. Assay used: immunoSEQ multiplex PCR; TCRdb lists only in-frame clones, some missing. This table has about 150,000 clones, roughly nine tenths appearing once. The input for sequencing was peripheral blood, taken on day 0 of AZD1222 vaccination. The receptors shown here come from an adult in good health.

This chain links TRBV24-1 with TRBJ2-1; 10 bases are shared with TRBD2. The CDR3 contains 15 residues. From germline, CDR1 is KGHDR and CDR2 SFDVKD. V lost 5 bases to trimming and J lost 4 bases; unmatched junction nucleotides: 4. DNA for the CDR3: TGTGCCACCAGTGTCACTAGCGGGGTATACAATGAGCAGTTCTTC. Its protein is CATSVTSGVYNEQFF.

The chain is built from TRBV29-1 and TRBJ2-5; D perhaps matches TRBD2 (7 bases). The germline V gene encodes CDR1 SQVTM and CDR2 ANQGSEA. Trimming took 7 bases from V and 4 from J, leaving 19 bases between them. CDR3 length: 14 residues. CDR3 region: CSAEGGGRLETQYF. CDR3 DNA sequence: TGCAGCGCCGAAGGGGGGGGACGTCTAGAGACCCAGTACTTC.

V and J are TRBV15 and TRBJ1-6; TRBD1 matches 7 bases. The CDR3 totals 14 residues. The junction had 8 bases not matched to a gene; V was cut back by 5 bases and J by 10 bases. Germline V CDR1 and CDR2: LNHNV, YYDKDF (reference sequence). Written as DNA, the CDR3 is TGTGCCACCAGCGGGAGACAGGGACACTCACCCCTCCACTTT. It is translated as CATSGRQGHSPLHF.

J is TRBJ2-3 and V is TRBV7-2; 8 nucleotides match TRBD2. V lost 5 bases and J lost 3; bases outside the gene matches: 4. The CDR3 is 14 amino acids. Germline lookup yields CDR1 SGHTA and CDR2 FQGNSA. The CDR3 DNA reads TGTGCCAGCAGCCGGGGGGGCACTACAGATACGCAGTATTTT. Translation gives CASSRGGTTDTQYF.

The J gene is TRBJ1-2, the V gene TRBV5-1, with 8 bases that match TRBD1. CDR1 is SGHRS, CDR2 YFSETQ, per germline. CDR3 length: 15 residues. With 4 bases clipped from V and 0 bases from J, the junction kept 5 bases outside the gene matches. This CDR3 reads CASSLGQGANYGYTF. The CDR3 DNA sequence: TGCGCCAGCAGCCTAGGACAGGGAGCTAACTATGGCTACACCTTC.

The chain employs TRBV5-6 and TRBJ2-1; 7 bases fit TRBD1. The CDR3 runs to 16 residues. Germline CDR1 SGHDT, CDR2 YYEEEE. Trimming removed 0 bases from V and 2 bases from J; junction bases left unmatched: 5. The CDR3 here is CASSLDRGETYNEQFF. CDR3 sequence (DNA): TGTGCCAGCAGCTTGGACAGGGGCGAAACCTACAATGAGCAGTTCTTC.

The chain carries TRBV6-5 and TRBJ2-1, with 12 nucleotides matching TRBD2. CDR1 MNHEY and CDR2 SVGAGI come from the germline V gene. CDR3 length: 15 residues. Losses at the gene ends were 6 bases for V and 6 bases for J; bases not matched to a gene: 6. The CDR3 protein is CASSLGLAGINEQFF. For the CDR3, the DNA is TGTGCCAGCAGCTTGGGACTAGCGGGTATCAATGAGCAGTTCTTC.

The CDR3 bases are TGTGCCAGTAGTGGACGTGAAGGGATGGTTGAAGCTTTCTTT. Translation: CASSGREGMVEAFF. The chain employs TRBV19 and TRBJ1-1; D unresolved. This CDR3 is built from 14 residues. Germline CDR1 and CDR2: LNHDA and SQIVND (reference sequence). Trimming stripped 5 bases from V and 7 bases from J, with 17 bases between.

The gene calls are TRBV2 and TRBJ2-7, with a tentative D call TRBD1 (5 bases). This CDR3 has 12 residues. The germline gives CDR1 SNHLY, CDR2 FYNNEI. The CDR3 protein is CASSEDWQGVEV. The CDR3 DNA is TGTGCCAGCAGTGAAGACTGGCAGGGTGTTGAGGTC.

J is TRBJ2-5 and V is TRBV2; D is unresolved. The V and J ends lost 2 bases and 5 bases respectively, with 15 bases between them. The CDR3 totals 15 residues. Germline V lookup: CDR1 SNHLY, CDR2 FYNNEI. In nucleotides, the CDR3 is TGTGCCAGCAGTGAAAGGGTCCCCACCCTGGAGACCCAGTACTTC. Its protein product is CASSERVPTLETQYF.

The chain joins TRBV9 to TRBJ1-2; possible D gene TRBD1, 5 bases. Between the trimmed V and J ends, which lost 3 bases and 6 bases, there was a span of 9 bases. Germline CDR1 and CDR2: SGDLS and YYNGEE. The CDR3 totals 12 residues. CDR3 DNA: TGTGCCAGCAGCGAGGGGTTCCATGGCTACACCTTC. Protein product: CASSEGFHGYTF.

This clone was found many times. CDR3 in DNA: TGCGCCAGCAGCCAAGATCGGTGGGAGCGATCCGAGCAGTACTTC. Translated: CASSQDRWERSEQYF. The chain joins TRBV4-3 to TRBJ2-7, with a weak D call TRBD2 (5 bases). This CDR3 region has 15 residues. Trimming stripped 0 bases from V and 6 bases from J, with 15 bases between. The germline V gene encodes CDR1 LGHNA and CDR2 YSLEER.

The chain uses TRBV3-1 (or the pseudogene TRBV3-2) and TRBJ2-3; weak D call: TRBD2 (7 bases). The CDR3 loop spans 17 amino acids. The V and J ends lost 3 bases and 5 bases respectively, with 21 bases between them. Germline CDR1 and CDR2: LGHDT and YNNKEL (reference sequence). DNA of the CDR3: TGTGCCAGCAGCCAGAACTACTGGGGGGGCGGAGGAGATACGCAGTATTTT. It yields the protein CASSQNYWGGGGDTQYF.

This sequence joins TRBV5-1 and TRBJ2-2; D unresolved. From germline, CDR1 is SGHRS and CDR2 YFSETQ. V dropped 2 bases and J dropped 5 bases, with 4 bases sitting between them. The CDR3 loop spans 12 amino acids. The CDR3 coding sequence is TGCGCCAGCAGCTTATCAACCGGGGAGCTGTTTTTT. Amino acids: CASSLSTGELFF.

The chain is built from TRBV3-1 (or the pseudogene TRBV3-2) and TRBJ2-4; 7 bases fit TRBD1. The CDR3 has 14 residues. J lost 5 bases, V lost 5 bases, and 6 bases had no gene match. Germline loops: CDR1 LGHDT, CDR2 YNNKEL (reference sequence). The CDR3 coding sequence is TGTGCCAGCAGCAGCTCGGGACAGCAAAACATTCAGTACTTC. This codes for CASSSSGQQNIQYF.

This chain connects TRBV5-1 to TRBJ1-1; TRBD1 might be the D (5 bases). Germline V CDR1 and CDR2: SGHRS, YFSETQ. V dropped 7 bases and J dropped 0 bases, with 10 bases sitting between them. This CDR3 is 13 amino acids long. CDR3 nucleotides: TGCGCCAGCCAGGACAACATGAACACTGAAGCTTTCTTT. Protein sequence: CASQDNMNTEAFF.

J is TRBJ2-7 and V is TRBV5-6; unclear D gene. The length of the CDR3 is 11 residues. Trimming removed 2 bases from V and 5 bases from J, with 5 bases in between. Looked up from germline, CDR1 is SGHDT and CDR2 is YYEEEE. CDR3 amino acids: CASSLFNEQYF. The CDR3 DNA is TGTGCCAGCAGCTTATTCAACGAGCAGTACTTC.

The chain has TRBV5-1 and TRBJ1-1, with 9 bases matching TRBD1. Germline V gene lookup returns CDR1 SGHRS and CDR2 YFSETQ. This CDR3 region has 15 residues. Unmatched junction bases numbered 4, after V lost 3 bases and J lost 1 base. The CDR3 nucleotides read TGCGCCAGCAGCTATGGGACAGGGAAGAACACTGAAGCTTTCTTT. It encodes CASSYGTGKNTEAFF.

The chain links TRBV5-5 to TRBJ2-7, with unresolved D. CDR3 length equals 13 residues. Germline assignment: CDR1 SGHKS and CDR2 YYEKEE (reference sequence). Trimming left V 0 bases short and J 4 bases short, with 8 bases between. For the CDR3, the DNA is TGTGCCAGCAGCTTGGCAGGAGTTTACGAGCAGTACTTC. As protein: CASSLAGVYEQYF.

This clone was detected only once. CDR3 nucleotide sequence: TGTGCCAGCAGTTCCAGGGCAAATCAGCCCCAGCATTTT. It translates to CASSSRANQPQHF. This rearrangement joins TRBV12-3 or TRBV12-4 to TRBJ1-5; D may be TRBD1 (5 bases). CDR3 length: 13 residues. The V gene lost 4 bases and the J gene lost 4 bases, with 8 bases spanning the gap.

The chain joins TRBV7-8 to TRBJ1-4; no firm D call. Germline V gene lookup returns CDR1 SGHVS and CDR2 FQNEAQ. V was cut by 3 bases and J by 7 bases, with 9 bases left in between. The CDR3 sequence is 13 residues long. The CDR3 loop is CASSFGVREKLFF. The DNA for the CDR3 is TGTGCCAGCAGCTTCGGGGTCCGTGAAAAACTGTTTTTT.